The present entry profiles one T cell receptor beta chain with its context. The antigen is not known. The source of the sample is a study of T cell responses to AZD1222 COVID-19 vaccine. Study-wide points: Unmutated variant regions are reportedly the target of nearly half of TCRs that are spike-specific. Clonal diversity was possibly underestimated; the donors were predominantly white British and more often female.

Some clones are missing from TCRdb's copy, which holds only in-frame ones; the method was immunoSEQ multiplex PCR. The sample holds about 78,000 clones, about 84% seen once. There are 15 residues in the CDR3. Germline V gene lookup returns CDR1 SEHNR and CDR2 FQNEAQ (reference sequence). Trimming removed 4 bases from V and 6 bases from J; junction bases left unmatched: 10. The V and J genes are TRBV7-9 and TRBJ1-1, with 8 bases fitting TRBD1. This receptor was identified in an adult in good health. The sequenced sample was peripheral blood, obtained on day 0 of AZD1222 vaccination. For the CDR3, the DNA is TGTGCCAGCAGCTCGAGGACAGGGAGGGAGGCTGAAGCTTTCTTT. Its translation: CASSSRTGREAEAFF.